One and the same sample provided the 5 T cell receptor beta chains below, sequenced in a study of T cells in Graves' hyperthyroidism and ophthalmopathy. The source material, RNA transcripts, was used to amplify TCR beta CDR3 regions. A first-round RT-PCR of the TCR CDR3 used the HTBI primer set. One entry per CDR3 protein, called by TCRdb with MiXCR from the multiplex PCR reads. The sample records 650,000 to 750,000 distinct CDR3 sequences, less than 15% being singletons. Sequencing was carried out using blood. The receptor source for this set is a woman under 30 with Graves' hyperthyroidism.

This clonotype was counted at least ten times. The V gene is TRBV12-3 or TRBV12-4, the J gene TRBJ2-1; D not certain. V lost 3 bases and J 0 bases, leaving 12 bases between the germline ends. The CDR3 is made up of 16 amino acids. The CDR3 spells CASSLFPSISYNEQFF. The CDR3 nucleotides are TGTGCCAGCAGTTTGTTCCCGTCCATCTCCTACAATGAGCAGTTCTTC.

The table lists this clonotype with many counts. The chain joins TRBV18 to TRBJ1-1, with 9 bases matching TRBD1. CDR1 and CDR2 (germline): KGHSH, LQKENI. After removal of 6 bases from V and 4 bases from J, the junction contained 6 bases not matched to a gene. The CDR3 is 14 amino acids. The CDR3 region is CASSSDRGLTEAFF. The CDR3 bases are TGTGCCAGCTCGTCGGACAGGGGTCTCACTGAAGCTTTCTTT.

This clonotype was picked up many times. The J gene is TRBJ2-1, the V gene TRBV4-2, with 8 bases that match TRBD2. The germline gives CDR1 LGHNA, CDR2 YNFKEQ. The CDR3 loop spans 16 amino acids. J lost 6 bases, V lost 0 bases, and 7 bases had no gene match. The CDR3 coding sequence is TGTGCCAGCAGCCAAGACGTCAGCGGGAGTATCAATGAGCAGTTCTTC. This encodes CASSQDVSGSINEQFF.

The chain is built from TRBV5-1 and TRBJ2-1; D is tentatively TRBD1 or TRBD2 (5 bases each). Trimming left V 5 bases short and J 0 bases short, with 12 bases between. Germline CDR1 SGHRS, CDR2 YFSETQ. This CDR3 is built from 15 residues. The CDR3 is CASSWDGSSYNEQFF. For the CDR3, the DNA is TGCGCCAGCAGTTGGGACGGAAGCTCCTACAATGAGCAGTTCTTC.

This chain connects TRBV7-3 to TRBJ2-1, with 9 bases fitting TRBD2. The germline CDR1 and CDR2 sequences are SGHTA and FQGTGA. V dropped 3 bases and J dropped 8; count of bases not matched to a gene: 8. This CDR3 contains 15 residues. The CDR3 protein is CASSLVAGGVDEQFF. CDR3 sequence (DNA): TGTGCCAGCAGCTTGGTCGCGGGAGGGGTAGATGAGCAGTTCTTC.